A selection of T cell receptor beta chains follows, all from one sample in a study of Ad26.COV2.S vaccination and SARS-CoV-2 variants. Clones were sequenced by immunoSEQ multiplex PCR, and TCRdb holds only the in-frame ones, with some missing. The repertoire holds about 320,000 clones, with roughly 84% as singletons. Specimen: peripheral blood, collected in a trial of Ad26.COV2.S vaccine versus placebo. The receptors come from a person aged 18-65 years who received the Ad26.COV2.S COVID-19 vaccine or a placebo. The conserved cysteine and the conserved F or W are not part of the CDR3 here.

V gene: TRBV13
CDR3 protein: ASSFGVQETQY

V gene: TRBV5-1
CDR3 protein: ASSPQVRGTYNEQF

V gene: TRBV19
CDR3 protein: ASSIVRGQGETQY

V gene: TRBV6-6
CDR3 protein: ASVSDMNTEAF

V gene: TRBV6-5
CDR3 protein: ASSYSPGDYGYT

V gene: TRBV6-2/TRBV6-3
CDR3 protein: ASSRYRVSGANVLT

V gene: TRBV19
CDR3 protein: ASSKAHGQPQH

V gene: TRBV7-2
CDR3 protein: ASSFDNTQPQH

V gene: TRBV18
CDR3 protein: ASSAIGTATEAF

V gene: TRBV2
CDR3 protein: ASSPPRSSGANGEQF

V gene: TRBV5-1
CDR3 protein: ASSPGQLMNTEAF

V gene: TRBV6-2/TRBV6-3
CDR3 protein: ASSHRNEQF

V gene: TRBV6-5
CDR3 protein: ASSYLGSSYNEQF

V gene: TRBV6-5
CDR3 protein: ASVKGDGEKLF

V gene: TRBV20-1
CDR3 protein: SASVGSNQPQH

V gene: TRBV5-6
CDR3 protein: ASSLKRGAGWAEAF

V gene: TRBV3-1/TRBV3-2
CDR3 protein: ASSQAFEAF

V gene: TRBV20-1
CDR3 protein: SAKQTAEAF

V gene: TRBV2
CDR3 protein: ASHRDLGSDTQY

V gene: TRBV5-1
CDR3 protein: ASSWDRGGTEAF

V gene: TRBV7-5
CDR3 protein: VRSVTGTGDYEQY

V gene: TRBV27
CDR3 protein: ASSPGTGSSSYNSPLH

V gene: TRBV4-2
CDR3 protein: ASSQEARGRQPQH

V gene: TRBV28
CDR3 protein: ASSWGAQPQH

V gene: TRBV5-1
CDR3 protein: ASRVETGPSPLH

V gene: TRBV11-2
CDR3 protein: ASSLTGTVTDTQY

V gene: TRBV30
CDR3 protein: AWSVRLAINTEAF

V gene: TRBV2
CDR3 protein: ASSDSPYNEQF

V gene: TRBV5-1
CDR3 protein: ASSLNWGYNEQY

V gene: TRBV6-4
CDR3 protein: ASSARWGGNSPLH

V gene: TRBV5-1
CDR3 protein: ASSFGRATDTQY

V gene: TRBV20-1
CDR3 protein: SRPAGEGYT

V gene: TRBV4-3
CDR3 protein: ASSQDRRSVGD

V gene: TRBV9
CDR3 protein: ASSVDRGPGTEAF